The 16 T cell receptor beta chains below come from one sample, sequenced in a study of shared clonotypes between healthy human individuals. Terminally differentiated effector memory CD45RA+ cells were excluded by CCR7 positive selection of CD45RO-negative cells. This table comes from immunoSEQ multiplex PCR, and its TCRdb copy is limited to in-frame clones, with some not included. The sample contains about 600,000 clones, nearly 97% of which appear only once. The sample taken for sequencing was naive CD8+ T cells sorted from blood. The receptors were gathered from a woman younger than 45 in good health.

The V and J genes are TRBV28 and TRBJ1-5, with D hard to call. Germline CDR1 is MDHEN and CDR2 is SYDVKM. V lost 6 bases, J lost 5 bases, and 20 bases lay in between. CDR3 length: 16 residues. The CDR3 protein is CASRTLGSEVDQPQHF. DNA for the CDR3: TGTGCCAGCAGAACCCTGGGCAGTGAGGTTGATCAGCCCCAGCATTTT.

As regards this clone: The identical CDR3 is also encoded by other nucleotide sequences in the sample. V and J are TRBV27 and TRBJ1-1; tentative D call: TRBD1 (5 bases). CDR3 length: 14 amino acids. Trimming left V 3 bases short and J 1 base short, with 9 bases between. CDR1 is MNHEY, CDR2 SMNVEV, per germline (reference sequence). CDR3 sequence reads: CASSFGGSNTEAFF. The DNA of the CDR3 is TGTGCCAGCAGTTTTGGGGGTTCGAACACTGAAGCTTTCTTT.

J is TRBJ1-4 and V is TRBV5-1, with D uncertain. There are 15 residues in the CDR3. Germline V CDR1 and CDR2: SGHRS, YFSETQ. The V gene lost 0 bases and the J gene lost 7 bases, with 13 bases spanning the gap. CDR3 nucleotides: TGCGCCAGCAGCTTGGAATTGGGGTTGAGTGAAAAACTGTTTTTT. Its translation is CASSLELGLSEKLFF.

The chain links TRBV9 to TRBJ2-5, with 8 bases matching TRBD2. This CDR3 has 17 residues. CDR1 and CDR2 from the germline V gene are SGDLS and YYNGEE. V trimming: 0 bases; J trimming: 0 bases; junction bases outside the gene matches: 7. The CDR3 DNA is TGTGCCAGCAGCGTAGCTACTAGCGGCCCTTACCAAGAGACCCAGTACTTC. Translated, it gives CASSVATSGPYQETQYF. Filled out from reference TRBV9 and TRBJ2-5, the complete variable domain reads DSGVTQTPKHLITATGQRVTLRCSPRSGDLSVYWYQQSLDQGLQFLIQYYNGEERAKGNILERFSAQQFPDLHSELNLSSLELGDSALYFCASSVATSGPYQETQYFGPGTRLLVL.

The chain is built from TRBV25-1 and TRBJ2-7, with 12 bases that match TRBD2. Germline-derived CDR1 and CDR2 are MGHDK and SYGVNS. This CDR3 contains 15 residues. Trimming cost V 2 bases and J 3 bases; bases outside gene matches: 2. The CDR3 loop is CASSELTSGSYEQYF. The CDR3 coding sequence is TGTGCCAGCAGTGAACTGACTAGCGGGAGCTACGAGCAGTACTTC.

The chain is built from TRBV6-5 and TRBJ2-3; 8 bases are shared with TRBD1. J gave up 4 bases and V 5 bases, and 8 bases lay outside the gene matches. CDR1 and CDR2 (germline): MNHEY, SVGAGI. The CDR3 has 15 residues. The CDR3 sequence is CASSTAGGRADTQYF. CDR3 nucleotides: TGTGCCAGCAGTACGGCAGGGGGCCGGGCAGATACGCAGTATTTT.

V usage is TRBV28 and J usage is TRBJ2-7; 7 bases map to TRBD2. V gave up 7 bases and J gave up 7 bases; unmatched junction bases: 10. The CDR3 covers 13 residues. CDR1 MDHEN and CDR2 SYDVKM come from the germline V gene. The DNA of the CDR3 is TGTGCCAGCAACAATGGGGGGGGAATTGAGCAGTACTTC. Translated, it gives CASNNGGGIEQYF.

The chain carries TRBV2 and TRBJ1-2; D unclear. Germline assignment: CDR1 SNHLY and CDR2 FYNNEI. V lost 6 bases to trimming and J lost 4 bases, with 6 bases between them. There are 11 residues in the CDR3. This CDR3 reads CASRDGYGYTF. CDR3 DNA: TGTGCCAGCAGGGACGGCTATGGCTACACCTTC.

CDR3 loop: CASAWGKTYEQYF. CDR3 coding DNA: TGTGCCAGTGCCTGGGGGAAAACCTACGAGCAGTACTTC. V is TRBV19 and J is TRBJ2-7; D tentatively fits TRBD1 or TRBD2 (5 bases each). Germline V gene lookup returns CDR1 LNHDA and CDR2 SQIVND (reference sequence). The length of the CDR3 is 13 residues. With 8 bases removed from V and 2 bases from J, the gap between germline ends came to 13 bases.

This chain connects TRBV4-1 to TRBJ1-2; the match to TRBD1 covers 10 bases. J was trimmed by 3 bases and V by 5 bases; bases with no gene match: 6. The CDR3 totals 15 residues. Germline CDR1 is MGHRA and CDR2 is YSYEKL. As DNA, the CDR3 is TGCGCCAGCAGCTATGACAGGGGGCGCGACTATGGCTACACCTTC. This encodes CASSYDRGRDYGYTF.

The chain joins TRBV6-4 to TRBJ1-2; D perhaps matches TRBD1 (6 bases). The CDR3 sequence is 13 residues long. The V gene's germline CDR1 is MRHNA and CDR2 SNTAGT. Trimming took off 0 bases at V and 6 bases at J, with 8 bases between the two ends. The CDR3 sequence is CASSDSRGNGYTF. Here the CDR3 DNA reads TGTGCCAGCAGTGACTCCAGGGGTAATGGCTACACCTTC.

The chain links TRBV19 to TRBJ1-5; no clear D. The V gene's germline CDR1 is LNHDA and CDR2 SQIVND (reference sequence). The CDR3 has 15 amino acids. V lost 3 bases, J lost 7 bases, and 16 bases lay in between. The CDR3 here is CASSILPRAEQPQHF. In DNA, the CDR3 is TGTGCCAGTAGTATCCTCCCGAGGGCGGAGCAGCCCCAGCATTTT. The variable domain in full, with the rest retrieved from reference TRBV19 and TRBJ1-5, is DGGITQSPKYLFRKEGQNVTLSCEQNLNHDAMYWYRQDPGQGLRLIYYSQIVNDFQKGDIAEGYSVSREKKESFPLTVTSAQKNPTAFYLCASSILPRAEQPQHFGDGTRLSIL.

The chain has TRBV11-2 and TRBJ2-3; 8 nucleotides align to TRBD1. The germline gives CDR1 SGHAT, CDR2 FQNNGV. CDR3 size: 12 residues. Trimming cost V 5 bases and J 14 bases; bases outside gene matches: 9. This CDR3 reads CASSPGTGRRYF. Written as DNA, the CDR3 is TGTGCCAGCAGCCCAGGGACAGGCCGAAGGTATTTT.

The V gene is TRBV29-1, the J gene TRBJ2-5; D perhaps matches TRBD2 (6 bases). The end of the DNA is better explained by TRBJ2-7, so the J call may be wrong. Per the germline V gene, CDR1 is SQVTM and CDR2 is ANQGSEA. This CDR3 has 13 residues. CDR3 in DNA: TGCAGCGTTGTTAGCGGTCTCTCCTACGAGCAGTACTTC. The encoded protein is CSVVSGLSYEQYF.

This clone came up a few times. This rearrangement joins TRBV2 to TRBJ1-5; D gene unclear. V lost 0 bases, J lost 3 bases, and 6 bases lay in between. The CDR3 loop spans 14 amino acids. In germline, CDR1 is SNHLY, CDR2 FYNNEI. CDR3 sequence: CASSEAGYNQPQHF. DNA for the CDR3: TGTGCCAGCAGTGAAGCAGGGTACAATCAGCCCCAGCATTTT.

As concerns this clone: Other DNA variants within this sample encode the same CDR3. The rearrangement links TRBV4-1 to TRBJ2-1; TRBD2 matches at 12 bases. V gave up 1 base and J gave up 0 bases; unmatched junction bases: 4. Germline V gene data show CDR1 as MGHRA and CDR2 as YSYEKL. The CDR3 loop spans 18 amino acids. Here the CDR3 reads CASSQGLAGALSYNEQFF. The CDR3, as DNA: TGCGCCAGCAGCCAAGGACTAGCGGGAGCCCTCTCCTACAATGAGCAGTTCTTC.